Included here is one T cell receptor (beta chain) sequence, with context. Its antigen is currently unknown. The PCR contained 60 Vbeta and 13 Jbeta primers. The data were produced by immunoSEQ multiplex PCR, yet TCRdb's version contains in-frame clones alone and is incomplete. The table lists approximately 170,000 clones, approximately 71% of them singletons. The V gene end was trimmed by 3 bases and the J gene end by 4 bases; junction bases not matched to a gene: 5. This CDR3 is built from 14 residues. Germline loops: CDR1 LNHDA, CDR2 SQIVND (reference sequence). The record originates from a study of cytomegalovirus exposure and HLA in healthy donors. Regarding the study as a whole: What a later analysis reportedly showed was that an Asian-associated ancestry cluster had fewer N-insertions than the 666-donor mean. A later analysis by the authors found several of the most significant clusters apparently linked to common viral pathogens. It is likely that the observed cluster of highly shared sequence variants was a sequencing artifact. Researchers counted roughly 160 TCR beta chains as cytomegalovirus-associated.

The receptor was isolated from a male donor in good health and CMV-seronegative. The V call is TRBV19, the J call TRBJ1-2; 7 bases map to TRBD1. The sequenced material came from PBMCs. The CDR3 DNA reads as TGTGCCAGTAGTATTGGGACAGAGCGCTATGGCTACACCTTC. Residues: CASSIGTERYGYTF.